The entry below describes one T cell receptor (beta chain). Its antigen is still unknown. The data stem from a study of regulatory T cells in long-lasting Graves disease. Study-level information: Persistent Graves' disease meant over 5 years of antithyroid drugs with positive TSH receptor antibodies.

Germline V gene sequence: CDR1 LNHDA, CDR2 SQIVND (reference sequence). The CDR3 is made up of 14 amino acids. Unmatched junction bases numbered 10, after V lost 4 bases and J lost 12 bases. As for time point: persistent/refractory GD, antithyroid drugs over 5 years with positive TRAb. RNA from PBMCs was the source of the TCR library. Collection of peripheral blood (around 10 milliliters) was done using EDTA tubes. Whole-study findings and limits: Peripheral blood, not thyroid tissue, was the sole material studied. Persistent disease preferred TRBV28, TRBJ1-2 and TRBJ2-5; new disease, TRBV20-1 and TRBJ2-1.

In building TCR beta libraries, iRepertoire HTBI primers were used together with Arm-PCR of CDR3 regions. Using its own MiXCR run on the multiplex PCR reads, TCRdb lists one record per CDR3 protein. The data contain fewer than 400,000 distinct CDR3 sequences, less than 25% of them seen just once; the ten biggest clones take up around 20%. The receptor was isolated from a female donor with Graves disease. The input for sequencing was peripheral blood mononuclear cells (PBMCs), taken when the disease was refractory, from a patient treated with antithyroid drugs. The V call is TRBV19, the J call TRBJ2-1, with 9 bases aligning to TRBD1. The CDR3 sequence is CASSNPGTGLLQFF. In nucleotides, the CDR3 is TGTGCCAGTAGTAACCCCGGGACAGGGCTATTGCAGTTCTTC.